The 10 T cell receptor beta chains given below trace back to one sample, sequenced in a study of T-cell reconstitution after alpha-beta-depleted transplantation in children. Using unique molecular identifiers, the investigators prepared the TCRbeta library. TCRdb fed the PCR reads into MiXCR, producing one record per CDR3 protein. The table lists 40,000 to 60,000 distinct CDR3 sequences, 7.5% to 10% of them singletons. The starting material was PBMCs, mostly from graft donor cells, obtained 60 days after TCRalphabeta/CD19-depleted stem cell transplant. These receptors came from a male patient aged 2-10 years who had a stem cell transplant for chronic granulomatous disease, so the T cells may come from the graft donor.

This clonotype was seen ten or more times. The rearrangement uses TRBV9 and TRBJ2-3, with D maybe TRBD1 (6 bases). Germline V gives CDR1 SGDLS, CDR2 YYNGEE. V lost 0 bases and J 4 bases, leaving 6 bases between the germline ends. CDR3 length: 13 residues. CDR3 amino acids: CASSVAGADTQYF. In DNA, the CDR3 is TGTGCCAGCAGCGTAGCAGGGGCAGATACGCAGTATTTT.

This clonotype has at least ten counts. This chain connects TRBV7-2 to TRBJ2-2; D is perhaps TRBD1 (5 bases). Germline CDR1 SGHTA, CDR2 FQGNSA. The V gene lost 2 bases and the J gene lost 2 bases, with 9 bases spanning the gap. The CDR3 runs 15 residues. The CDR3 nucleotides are TGTGCCAGCAGCTTACGGCAGGGAAACACCGGGGAGCTGTTTTTT. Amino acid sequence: CASSLRQGNTGELFF.

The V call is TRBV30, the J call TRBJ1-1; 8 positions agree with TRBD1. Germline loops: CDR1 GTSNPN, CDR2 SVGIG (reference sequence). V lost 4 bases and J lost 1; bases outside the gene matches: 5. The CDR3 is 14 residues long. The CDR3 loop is CAWTPRGRNTEAFF. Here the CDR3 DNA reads TGTGCCTGGACCCCCAGGGGGCGGAACACTGAAGCTTTCTTT.

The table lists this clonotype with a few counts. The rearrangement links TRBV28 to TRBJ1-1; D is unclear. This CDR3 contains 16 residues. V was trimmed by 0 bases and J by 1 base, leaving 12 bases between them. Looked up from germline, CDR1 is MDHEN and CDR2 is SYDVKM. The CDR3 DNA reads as TGTGCCAGCAGTTTATGTCAGGACGTTGGGAACACTGAAGCTTTCTTT. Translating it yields CASSLCQDVGNTEAFF.

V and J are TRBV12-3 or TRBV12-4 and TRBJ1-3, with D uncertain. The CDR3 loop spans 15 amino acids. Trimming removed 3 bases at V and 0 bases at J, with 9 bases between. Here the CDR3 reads CASSFSRSSGNTIYF. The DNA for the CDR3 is TGTGCCAGCAGTTTTTCTCGCAGCTCTGGAAACACCATATATTTT.

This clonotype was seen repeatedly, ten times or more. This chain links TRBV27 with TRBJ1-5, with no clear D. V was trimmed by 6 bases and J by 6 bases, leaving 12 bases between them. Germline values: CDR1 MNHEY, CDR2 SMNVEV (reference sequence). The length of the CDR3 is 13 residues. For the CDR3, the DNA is TGTGCCAGCAGCAGCCGGGTCGGTCAGCCCCAGCATTTT. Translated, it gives CASSSRVGQPQHF.

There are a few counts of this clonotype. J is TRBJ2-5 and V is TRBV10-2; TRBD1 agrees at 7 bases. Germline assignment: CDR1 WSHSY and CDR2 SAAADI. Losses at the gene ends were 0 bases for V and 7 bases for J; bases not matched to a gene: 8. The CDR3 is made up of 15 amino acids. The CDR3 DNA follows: TGCGCCAGCAGTGAGTCGGGACAGTTCTTTTCGACCCAGTACTTC. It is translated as CASSESGQFFSTQYF.

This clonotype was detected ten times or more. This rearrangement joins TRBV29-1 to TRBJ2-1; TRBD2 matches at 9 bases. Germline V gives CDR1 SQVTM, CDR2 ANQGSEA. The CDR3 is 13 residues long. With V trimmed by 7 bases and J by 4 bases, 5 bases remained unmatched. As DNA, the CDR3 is TGCAGCGCCAGGACTAGCGAGTACAATGAGCAGTTCTTC. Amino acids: CSARTSEYNEQFF.

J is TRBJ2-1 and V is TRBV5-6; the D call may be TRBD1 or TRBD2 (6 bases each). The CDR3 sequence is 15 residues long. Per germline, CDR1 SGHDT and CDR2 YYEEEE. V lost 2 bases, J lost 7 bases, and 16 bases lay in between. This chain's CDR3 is CASSLTGGGLNEQFF. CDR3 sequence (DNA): TGTGCCAGCAGCTTAACCGGAGGGGGGCTGAATGAGCAGTTCTTC. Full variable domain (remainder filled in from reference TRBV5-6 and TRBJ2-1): DAGVTQSPTHLIKTRGQQVTLRCSPKSGHDTVSWYQQALGQGPQFIFQYYEEEERQRGNFPDRFSGHQFPNYSSELNVNALLLGDSALYLCASSLTGGGLNEQFFGPGTRLTVL.

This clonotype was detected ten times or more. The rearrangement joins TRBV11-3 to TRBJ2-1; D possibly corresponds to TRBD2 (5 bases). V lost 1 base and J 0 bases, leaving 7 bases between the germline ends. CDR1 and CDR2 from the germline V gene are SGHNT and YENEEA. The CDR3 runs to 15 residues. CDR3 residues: CASSLGSASYNEQFF. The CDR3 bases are TGTGCCAGCAGCTTAGGTAGCGCCTCCTACAATGAGCAGTTCTTC.